This T cell receptor beta chain was sequenced for a study of OX40 agonist ivuxolimab in advanced cancers. Whole-study results and caveats: There were, on average, more expanded clones in CD8+ T cells than in CD4+.

This CDR3 region has 14 residues. The V and J ends lost 5 bases and 0 bases, in that order; junction bases with no gene match: 2. CDR1 is SEHNR, CDR2 FQNEAQ, per germline (reference sequence). Repertoires were generated with immunoSEQ multiplex PCR, while TCRdb's copy carries only in-frame clones and drops some. This sample yields around 26,000 clones, of which 65% to 90% are seen a single time; roughly 50% belongs to the top ten. Regarding this clone: Its antigen is unknown.

The sample was CD4+ or CD8+ T cells sorted from blood, taken in a trial of the OX40 agonist ivuxolimab. The rearrangement links TRBV7-9 to TRBJ1-1, with TRBD1 matching over 8 bases. The sequence was collected from an adult with an advanced solid tumor such as melanoma, head and neck, liver or kidney cancer. The CDR3 region has the DNA TGTGCCAGCAGCCCAGGGGGCGTGAACACTGAAGCTTTCTTT. Its protein is CASSPGGVNTEAFF.